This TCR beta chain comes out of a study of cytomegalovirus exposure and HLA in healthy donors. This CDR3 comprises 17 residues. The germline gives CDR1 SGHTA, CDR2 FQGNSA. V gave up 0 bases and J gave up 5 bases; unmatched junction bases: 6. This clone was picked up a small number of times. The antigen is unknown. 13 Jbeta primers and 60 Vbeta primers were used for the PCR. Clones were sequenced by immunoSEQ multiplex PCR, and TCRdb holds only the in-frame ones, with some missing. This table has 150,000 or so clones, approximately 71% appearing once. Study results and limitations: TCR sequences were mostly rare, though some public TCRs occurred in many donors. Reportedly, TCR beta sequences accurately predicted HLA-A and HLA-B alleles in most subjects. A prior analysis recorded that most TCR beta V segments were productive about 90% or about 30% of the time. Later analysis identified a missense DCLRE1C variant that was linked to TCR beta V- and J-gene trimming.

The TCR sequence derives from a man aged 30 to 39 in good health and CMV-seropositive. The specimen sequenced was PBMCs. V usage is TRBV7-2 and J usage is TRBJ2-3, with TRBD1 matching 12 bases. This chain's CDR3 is CASSLARGQGAGDTQYF. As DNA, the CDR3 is TGTGCCAGCAGCTTAGCGCGGGGACAGGGGGCAGGAGATACGCAGTATTTT. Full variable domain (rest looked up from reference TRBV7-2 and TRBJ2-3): GAGVSQSPSNKVTEKGKDVELRCDPISGHTALYWYRQSLGQGLEFLIYFQGNSAPDKSGLPSDRFSAERTGGSVSTLTIQRTQQEDSAVYLCASSLARGQGAGDTQYFGPGTRLTVL.